A selection of T cell receptor beta chains follows, all from one sample in a study of CD8 T cells in ankylosing spondylitis. In TCRdb, the 5' RACE reads were re-called with MiXCR into one record per CDR3 protein. The sample carries 200,000 to 300,000 distinct CDR3 sequences, approximately 12% recorded once. Sequencing input: blood, either unsorted or a sorted T cell fraction (not recorded which). These TCRs come from a male donor with ankylosing spondylitis or in good health (not recorded which). CDR3s include the opening cysteine and the closing phenylalanine or tryptophan. Each record gives: V gene, CDR3 protein.

>TRBV5-1
CASSLVMQVWSEAFF
>TRBV2
CASSESQNNIQYF
>TRBV18
CASSRIITPGRDEQFF
>TRBV6-1
CASKTSGVTDTQYF
>TRBV5-1
CASSNDRELWKAFF
>TRBV10-3
CAISERGQPWETQYF
>TRBV4-1
CASSQERTLGSEQYF
>TRBV2
CASSEGAADTQYF
>TRBV5-1
CASSLVLGTNYGYTF
>TRBV5-1
CASSLVASQETQYF
>TRBV5-1
CASRGPGGEQYF
>TRBV29-1
CSVVGIRSEGFF
>TRBV27
CASRSGTGRNEQYF
>TRBV29-1
CSASGQGQETQYF
>TRBV5-1
CASSLAQWTGDGVGTEAFF
>TRBV5-1
CASSRLAGDLAGELFF
>TRBV5-8
CASSFSVYEQYF
>TRBV29-1
CSVEGAEETQYF
>TRBV20-1
CSATPLESGGWNEQFF
>TRBV5-6
CASGQGAYNEQFF
>TRBV20-1
CSVETSGGTGELFF
>TRBV20-1
CSARVVEDRLTDTQYF
>TRBV5-1
CASSLSQGPTFEQYF
>TRBV20-1
CSPSRPDDEQFF
>TRBV2
CASGGQYF
>TRBV5-6
CASSSRQIRNYGYTF
>TRBV4-1
CASSQTPGQSYEQYF
>TRBV29-1
CSVEGTSGETDTQYF
>TRBV29-1
CSVEAPGQGRYSNQPQHF
>TRBV5-1
CASSLGPVNNEQFF
>TRBV20-1
CSARPGGATYNEQFF
>TRBV29-1
CSVRGREGGETQYF
>TRBV10-3
CAIGGRRRGKGSYEQYF
>TRBV15
CATSRDLGDGYYEQYF
>TRBV12-5
CASAAGPGSYNEQFF
>TRBV12-3/TRBV12-4
CASKNGYTDTQYF
>TRBV18
CASSPPVIDTQYF
>TRBV28
CASSPLTSGFLNTQYF
>TRBV5-1
CASSLAGGSWEPNNVYGYTF